This T cell receptor (beta chain) derives from a study of type 1 and type 2 diabetes patients. The CDR3 runs 12 residues. V shed 6 bases and J shed 2 bases, with 9 bases lying between them. The germline V gene encodes CDR1 SGDLS and CDR2 YYNGEE. Genomic DNA was the PCR template. Amplification of the beta chain CDR3 used 30 forward and 13 reverse multiplex primers. From the multiplex PCR reads, TCRdb called clonotypes with MiXCR, one entry per CDR3 protein. The table has more than 250,000 distinct CDR3 sequences, around 47% seen once. The chain employs TRBV9 and TRBJ2-7; possible D gene TRBD2, 5 bases. This TCR was sampled from a man between 18 and 29 years old with type 2 diabetes. Sequencing was performed on peripheral blood mononuclear cells (PBMCs). The CDR3 DNA reads as TGTGCCAGCAAAACAGCGGCCTACGAGCAGTACTTC. Translation: CASKTAAYEQYF.